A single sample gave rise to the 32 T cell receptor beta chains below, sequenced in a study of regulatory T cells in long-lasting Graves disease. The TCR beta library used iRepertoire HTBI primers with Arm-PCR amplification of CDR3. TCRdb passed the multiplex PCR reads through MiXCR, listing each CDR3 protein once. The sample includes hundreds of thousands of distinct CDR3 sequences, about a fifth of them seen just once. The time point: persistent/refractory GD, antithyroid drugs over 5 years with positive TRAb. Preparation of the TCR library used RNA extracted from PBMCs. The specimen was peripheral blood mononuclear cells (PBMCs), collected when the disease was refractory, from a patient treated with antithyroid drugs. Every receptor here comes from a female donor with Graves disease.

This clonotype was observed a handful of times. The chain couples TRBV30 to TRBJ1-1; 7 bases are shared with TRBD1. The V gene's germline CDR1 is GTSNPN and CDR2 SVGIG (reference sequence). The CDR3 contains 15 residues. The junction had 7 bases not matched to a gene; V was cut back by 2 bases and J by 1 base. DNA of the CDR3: TGTGCCTGGAGTCCCCGGGGACAGAAGAACACTGAAGCTTTCTTT. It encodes CAWSPRGQKNTEAFF. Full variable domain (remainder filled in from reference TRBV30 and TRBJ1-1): SQTIHQWPATLVQPVGSPLSLECTVEGTSNPNLYWYRQAAGRGLQLLFYSVGIGQISSEVPQNLSASRPQDRQFILSSKKLLLSDSGFYLCAWSPRGQKNTEAFFGQGTRLTVV.

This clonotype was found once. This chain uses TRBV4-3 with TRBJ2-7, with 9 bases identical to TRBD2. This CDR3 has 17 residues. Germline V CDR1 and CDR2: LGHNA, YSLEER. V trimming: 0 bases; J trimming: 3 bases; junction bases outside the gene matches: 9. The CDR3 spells CASSQEASGKVFYEQYF. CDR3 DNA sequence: TGCGCCAGCAGCCAAGAGGCTAGCGGGAAAGTATTCTACGAGCAGTACTTC.

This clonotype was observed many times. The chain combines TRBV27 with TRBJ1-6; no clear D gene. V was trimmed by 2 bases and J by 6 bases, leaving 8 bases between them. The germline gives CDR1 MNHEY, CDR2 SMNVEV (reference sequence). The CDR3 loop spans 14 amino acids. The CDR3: CASSLKEVNSPLHF. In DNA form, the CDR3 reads TGTGCCAGCAGTTTAAAAGAAGTTAATTCACCCCTCCACTTT.

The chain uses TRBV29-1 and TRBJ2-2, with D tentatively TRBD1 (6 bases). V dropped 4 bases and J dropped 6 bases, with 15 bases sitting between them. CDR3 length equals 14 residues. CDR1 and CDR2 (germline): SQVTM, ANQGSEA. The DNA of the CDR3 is TGCAGCGTTGGCAGGGGTCCCAGCCCCGGGGAGCTGTTTTTT. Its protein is CSVGRGPSPGELFF.

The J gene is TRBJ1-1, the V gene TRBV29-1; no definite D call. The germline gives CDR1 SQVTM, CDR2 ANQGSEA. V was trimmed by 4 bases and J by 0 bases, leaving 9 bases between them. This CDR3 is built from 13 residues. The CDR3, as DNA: TGCAGCGTTGTTGTATCCGTGAACACTGAAGCTTTCTTT. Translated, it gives CSVVVSVNTEAFF.

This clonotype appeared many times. CDR3 nucleotide sequence: TGTGCCAGCGATCCGGGGGGCGTACAAGAGACCCAGTACTTC. This gives the protein CASDPGGVQETQYF. This chain links TRBV7-8 with TRBJ2-5; D is perhaps TRBD2 (7 bases). The CDR3 runs to 14 residues. Germline loops: CDR1 SGHVS, CDR2 FQNEAQ. The V end was cut by 8 bases, the J end by 2 bases, with 15 bases between.

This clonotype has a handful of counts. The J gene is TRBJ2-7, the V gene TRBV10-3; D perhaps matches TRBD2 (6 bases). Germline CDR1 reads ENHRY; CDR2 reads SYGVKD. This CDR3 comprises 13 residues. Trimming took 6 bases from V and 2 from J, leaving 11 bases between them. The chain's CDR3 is CAISPGSPYEQYF. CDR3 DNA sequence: TGTGCCATCAGCCCCGGGAGCCCCTACGAGCAGTACTTC.

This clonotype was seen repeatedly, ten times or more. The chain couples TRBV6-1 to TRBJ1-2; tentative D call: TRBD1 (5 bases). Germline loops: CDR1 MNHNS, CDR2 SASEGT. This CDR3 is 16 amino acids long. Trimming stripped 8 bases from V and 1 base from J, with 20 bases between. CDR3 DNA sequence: TGTGCCAGCGGCGCACCTCCGGGACGGAGTAACTATGGCTACACCTTC. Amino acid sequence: CASGAPPGRSNYGYTF.

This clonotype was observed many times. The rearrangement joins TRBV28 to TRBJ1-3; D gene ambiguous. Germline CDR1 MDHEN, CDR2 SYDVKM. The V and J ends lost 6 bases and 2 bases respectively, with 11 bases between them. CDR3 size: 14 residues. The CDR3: CASRMRGTGNTIYF. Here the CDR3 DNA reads TGTGCCAGCAGGATGCGGGGTACTGGAAACACCATATATTTT. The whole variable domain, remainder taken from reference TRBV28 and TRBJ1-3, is DVKVTQSSRYLVKRTGEKVFLECVQDMDHENMFWYRQDPGLGLRLIYFSYDVKMKEKGDIPEGYSVSREKKERFSLILESASTNQTSMYLCASRMRGTGNTIYFGEGSWLTVV.

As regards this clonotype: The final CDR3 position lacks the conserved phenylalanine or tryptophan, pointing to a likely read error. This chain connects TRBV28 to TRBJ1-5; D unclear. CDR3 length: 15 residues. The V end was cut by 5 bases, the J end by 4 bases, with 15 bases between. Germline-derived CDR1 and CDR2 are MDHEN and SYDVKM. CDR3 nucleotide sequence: TGTGCCAGCAGTCCCAACCCCGGCGGGAATCAGCCCCAGCATCTT. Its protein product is CASSPNPGGNQPQHL.

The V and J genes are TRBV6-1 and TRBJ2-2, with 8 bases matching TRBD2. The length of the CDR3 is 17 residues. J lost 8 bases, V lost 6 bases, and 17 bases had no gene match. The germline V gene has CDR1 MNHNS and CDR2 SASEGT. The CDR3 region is CASSDPGALAGGGELFF. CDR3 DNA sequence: TGTGCCAGCAGCGACCCCGGCGCGTTGGCGGGAGGTGGGGAGCTGTTTTTT.

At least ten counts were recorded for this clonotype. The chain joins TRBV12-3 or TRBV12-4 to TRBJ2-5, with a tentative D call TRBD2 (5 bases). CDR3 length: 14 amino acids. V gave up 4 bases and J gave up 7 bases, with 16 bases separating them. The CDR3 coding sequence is TGTGCCAGCAGTTCGGGGTTCGCGGTGGGGACCCAGTACTTC. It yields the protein CASSSGFAVGTQYF.

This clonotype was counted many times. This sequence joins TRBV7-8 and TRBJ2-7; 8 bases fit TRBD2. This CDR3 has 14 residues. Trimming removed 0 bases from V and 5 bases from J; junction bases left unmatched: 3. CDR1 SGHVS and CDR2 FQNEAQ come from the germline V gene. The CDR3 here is CASSLAGRAHEQYF. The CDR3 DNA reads TGTGCCAGCAGCTTAGCCGGGAGGGCCCACGAGCAGTACTTC.

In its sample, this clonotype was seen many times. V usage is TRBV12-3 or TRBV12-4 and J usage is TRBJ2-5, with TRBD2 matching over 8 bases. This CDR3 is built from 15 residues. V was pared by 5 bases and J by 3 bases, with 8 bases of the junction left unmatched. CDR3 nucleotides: TGTGCCAGCAGTCCAGCCGGGGGGGTAGAAGAGACCCAGTACTTC. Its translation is CASSPAGGVEETQYF.

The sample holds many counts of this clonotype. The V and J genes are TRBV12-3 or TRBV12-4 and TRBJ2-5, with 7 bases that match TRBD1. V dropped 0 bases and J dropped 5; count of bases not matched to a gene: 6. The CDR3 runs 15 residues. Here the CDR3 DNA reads TGTGCCAGCAGTTTAGCAGGGGGCGCTGAGGAGACCCAGTACTTC. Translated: CASSLAGGAEETQYF.

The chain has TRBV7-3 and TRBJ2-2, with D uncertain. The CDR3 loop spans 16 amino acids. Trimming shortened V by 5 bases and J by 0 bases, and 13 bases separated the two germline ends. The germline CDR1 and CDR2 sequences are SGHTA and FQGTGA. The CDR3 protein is CASSPQAFANTGELFF. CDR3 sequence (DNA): TGTGCCAGCAGCCCCCAGGCGTTTGCGAACACCGGGGAGCTGTTTTTT.

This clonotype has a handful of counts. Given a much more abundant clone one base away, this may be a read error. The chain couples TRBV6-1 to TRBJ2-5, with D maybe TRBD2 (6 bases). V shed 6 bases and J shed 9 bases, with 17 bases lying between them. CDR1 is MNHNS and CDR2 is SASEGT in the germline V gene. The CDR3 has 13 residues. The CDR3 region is CASRSGVWEAQYF. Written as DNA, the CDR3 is TGTGCCAGCAGGTCAGGAGTTTGGGAGGCCCAGTACTTC.

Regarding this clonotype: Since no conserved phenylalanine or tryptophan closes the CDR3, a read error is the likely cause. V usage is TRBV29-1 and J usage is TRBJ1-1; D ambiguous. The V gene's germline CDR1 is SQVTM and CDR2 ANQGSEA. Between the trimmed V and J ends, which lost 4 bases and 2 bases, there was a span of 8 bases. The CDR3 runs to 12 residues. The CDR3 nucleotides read TGCAGCGTTGCCCCAGCCAACACTGAAGCTTTCTCT. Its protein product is CSVAPANTEAFS.

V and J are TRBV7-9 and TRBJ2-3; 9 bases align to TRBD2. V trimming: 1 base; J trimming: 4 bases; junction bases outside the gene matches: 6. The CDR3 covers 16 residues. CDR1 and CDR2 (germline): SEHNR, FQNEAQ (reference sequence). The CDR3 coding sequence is TGTGCCAGCAGCTTAGTCGTTAGCGGGAGTGCAGATACGCAGTATTTT. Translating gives CASSLVVSGSADTQYF.

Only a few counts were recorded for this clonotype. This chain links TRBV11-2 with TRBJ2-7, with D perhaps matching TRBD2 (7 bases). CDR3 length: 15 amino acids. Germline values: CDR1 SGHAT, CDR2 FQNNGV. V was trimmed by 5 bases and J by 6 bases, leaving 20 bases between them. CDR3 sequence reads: CASSPWRGGESEQYF. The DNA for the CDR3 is TGTGCCAGCAGCCCCTGGAGGGGGGGGGAAAGCGAGCAGTACTTC. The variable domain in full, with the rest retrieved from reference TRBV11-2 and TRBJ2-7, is EAGVAQSPRYKIIEKRQSVAFWCNPISGHATLYWYQQILGQGPKLLIQFQNNGVVDDSQLPKDRFSAERLKGVDSTLKIQPAKLEDSAVYLCASSPWRGGESEQYFGPGTRLTVT.

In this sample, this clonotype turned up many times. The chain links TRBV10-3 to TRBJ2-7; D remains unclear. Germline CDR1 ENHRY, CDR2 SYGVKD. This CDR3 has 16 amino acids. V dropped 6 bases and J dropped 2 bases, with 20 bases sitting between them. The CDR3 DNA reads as TGTGCCATCAGCCCTAATTCTCCCGGAGTAACCTACGAGCAGTACTTC. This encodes CAISPNSPGVTYEQYF.

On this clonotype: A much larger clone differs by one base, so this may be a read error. The CDR3 is CASTLHVGNQLQHF. DNA for the CDR3: TGTGCCAGCACTCTCCATGTTGGCAATCAGCTCCAGCATTTT. This sequence joins TRBV28 and TRBJ1-5; D remains ambiguous. Germline V gives CDR1 MDHEN, CDR2 SYDVKM. This CDR3 spans 14 amino acids.

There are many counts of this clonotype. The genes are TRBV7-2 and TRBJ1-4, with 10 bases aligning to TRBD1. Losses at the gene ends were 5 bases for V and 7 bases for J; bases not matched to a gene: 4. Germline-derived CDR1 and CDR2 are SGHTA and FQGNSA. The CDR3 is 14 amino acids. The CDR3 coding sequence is TGTGCCAGCAGCCCTAGGACAGGGGGTGAAAAACTGTTTTTT. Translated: CASSPRTGGEKLFF.

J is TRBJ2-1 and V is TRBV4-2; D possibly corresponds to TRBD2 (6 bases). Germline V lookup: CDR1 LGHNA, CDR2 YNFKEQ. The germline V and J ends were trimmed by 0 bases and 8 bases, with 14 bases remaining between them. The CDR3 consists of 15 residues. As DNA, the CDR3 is TGTGCCAGCAGCCAAGAAATGGGGGTAGCGGATGAGCAGTTCTTC. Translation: CASSQEMGVADEQFF.

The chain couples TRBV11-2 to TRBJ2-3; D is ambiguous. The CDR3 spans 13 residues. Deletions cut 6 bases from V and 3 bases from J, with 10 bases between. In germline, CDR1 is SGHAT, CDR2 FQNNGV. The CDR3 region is CASRELRTDTQYF. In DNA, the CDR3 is TGTGCCAGCAGAGAGCTAAGAACAGATACGCAGTATTTT. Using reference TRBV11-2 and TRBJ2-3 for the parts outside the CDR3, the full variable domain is EAGVAQSPRYKIIEKRQSVAFWCNPISGHATLYWYQQILGQGPKLLIQFQNNGVVDDSQLPKDRFSAERLKGVDSTLKIQPAKLEDSAVYLCASRELRTDTQYFGPGTRLTVL.

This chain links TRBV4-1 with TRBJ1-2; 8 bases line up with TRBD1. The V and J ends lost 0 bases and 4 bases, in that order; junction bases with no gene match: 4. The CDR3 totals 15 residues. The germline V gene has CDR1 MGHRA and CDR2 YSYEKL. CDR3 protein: CASSQDATGVYGYTF. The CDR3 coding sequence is TGCGCCAGCAGCCAAGATGCGACAGGGGTCTATGGCTACACCTTC.

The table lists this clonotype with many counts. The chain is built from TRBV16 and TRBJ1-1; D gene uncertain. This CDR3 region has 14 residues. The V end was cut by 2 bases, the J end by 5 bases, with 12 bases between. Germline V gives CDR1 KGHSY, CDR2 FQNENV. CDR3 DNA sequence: TGTGCCAGCAGCCAACTGGGAATTCGGACTGAAGCTTTCTTT. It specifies CASSQLGIRTEAFF.

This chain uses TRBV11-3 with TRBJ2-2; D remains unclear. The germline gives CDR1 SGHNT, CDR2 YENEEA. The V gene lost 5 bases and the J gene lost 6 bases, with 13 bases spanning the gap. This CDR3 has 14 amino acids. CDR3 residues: CASSPRNNPGELFF. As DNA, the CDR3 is TGTGCCAGCAGCCCTCGGAACAACCCCGGGGAGCTGTTTTTT.

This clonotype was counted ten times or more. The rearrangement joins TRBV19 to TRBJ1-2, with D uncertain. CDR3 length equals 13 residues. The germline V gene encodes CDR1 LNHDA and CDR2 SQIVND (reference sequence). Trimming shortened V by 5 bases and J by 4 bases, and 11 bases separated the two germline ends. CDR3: CASSPSAGYGYTF. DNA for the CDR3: TGTGCCAGTAGTCCCAGTGCCGGCTATGGCTACACCTTC.

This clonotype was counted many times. CDR3 sequence: CASRDQDAYEQYF. The CDR3 DNA is TGTGCCAGCAGGGACCAGGATGCCTACGAGCAGTACTTC. The V and J genes are TRBV12-3 or TRBV12-4 and TRBJ2-7; D unresolved. The CDR3 totals 13 residues. V was shortened by 6 bases and J by 2 bases, with 11 bases between the two germline ends.

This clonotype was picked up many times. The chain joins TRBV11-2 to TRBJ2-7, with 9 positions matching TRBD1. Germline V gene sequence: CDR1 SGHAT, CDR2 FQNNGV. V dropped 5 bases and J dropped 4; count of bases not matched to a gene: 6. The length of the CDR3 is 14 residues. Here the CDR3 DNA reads TGTGCCAGCAGCGTTACAGGGGGCTTATACGAGCAGTACTTC. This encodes CASSVTGGLYEQYF.

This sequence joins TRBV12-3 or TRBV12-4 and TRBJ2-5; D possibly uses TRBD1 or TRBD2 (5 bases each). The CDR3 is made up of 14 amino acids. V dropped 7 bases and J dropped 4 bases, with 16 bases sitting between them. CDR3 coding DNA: TGTGCCAGCACCCTCGGGACCATAGGAGAGACCCAGTACTTC. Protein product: CASTLGTIGETQYF.